The T cell receptor (beta chain) described here comes from a study of CD8 T cells in ankylosing spondylitis. Findings of the study overall: Clones tied to disease were said to be significantly enriched in matched ankylosing spondylitis synovial fluid. What seemed typical of ankylosing spondylitis blood was a TCR beta motif built from fewer than ten highly homologous variants. In the blood and synovial fluid of reactive arthritis, some motif variants had been previously reported.

Germline V lookup: CDR1 DFQATT, CDR2 SNEGSKA (reference sequence). V lost 4 bases to trimming and J lost 1 base; unmatched junction nucleotides: 3. The CDR3 has 14 amino acids. In this sample, this clonotype turned up many times. Antigen specificity is unknown. Quantitative 5'-RACE with molecular barcodes generated TCR beta libraries. TCRdb re-called the 5' RACE reads with MiXCR, one entry per CDR3 protein. The sample shows around 150,000 distinct CDR3 sequences, 7% to 8% of them seen only once. The rearrangement joins TRBV20-1 to TRBJ1-4, with 7 bases aligning to TRBD1. Sequenced sample: blood, either unsorted or a sorted T cell fraction (not recorded which). This clonotype originated in a female donor with ankylosing spondylitis or in good health (not recorded which). CDR3 bases: TGCAGTGCTATAAGACAGGGAACTAATGAAAAACTGTTTTTT. Its protein is CSAIRQGTNEKLFF.